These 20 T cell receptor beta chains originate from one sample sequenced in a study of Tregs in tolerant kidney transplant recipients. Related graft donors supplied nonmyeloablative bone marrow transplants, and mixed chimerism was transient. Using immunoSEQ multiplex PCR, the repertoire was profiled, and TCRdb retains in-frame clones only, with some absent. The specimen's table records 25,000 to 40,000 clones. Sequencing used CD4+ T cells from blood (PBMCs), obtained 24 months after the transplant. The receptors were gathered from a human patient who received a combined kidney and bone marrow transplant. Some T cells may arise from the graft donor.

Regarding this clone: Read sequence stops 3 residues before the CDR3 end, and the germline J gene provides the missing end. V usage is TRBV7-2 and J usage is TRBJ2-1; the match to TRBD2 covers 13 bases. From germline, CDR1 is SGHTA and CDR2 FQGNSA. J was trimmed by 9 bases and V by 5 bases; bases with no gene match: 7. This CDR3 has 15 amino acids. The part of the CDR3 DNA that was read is TGTGCCAGCAGCGTACTAGCGGGAGGGCCGGGTGAG. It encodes CASSVLAGGPGE. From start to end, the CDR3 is CASSVLAGGPGEQFF.

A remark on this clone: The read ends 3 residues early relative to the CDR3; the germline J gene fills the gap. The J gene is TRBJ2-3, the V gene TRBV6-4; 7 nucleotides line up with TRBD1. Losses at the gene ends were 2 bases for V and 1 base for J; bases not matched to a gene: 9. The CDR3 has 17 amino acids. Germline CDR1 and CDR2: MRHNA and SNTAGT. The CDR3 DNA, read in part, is TGTGCCAGCAGTGACAACCCAGGGGGTCGCGGCACAGATACG. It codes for CASSDNPGGRGTDT. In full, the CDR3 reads CASSDNPGGRGTDTQYF.

The CDR3 spells CASSFTPNYGYTF. CDR3 DNA, as far as it was read: TGCGCCAGCAGCTTTACTCCCAACTATGGC. This sequence joins TRBV5-1 and TRBJ1-2; D remains unclear. The missing CDR3 end, 3 residues past where the read stops, is filled in from the germline J gene. CDR3 length equals 13 residues. Trimming took off 2 bases at V and 2 bases at J, with 7 bases between the two ends. The germline V gene has CDR1 SGHRS and CDR2 YFSETQ.

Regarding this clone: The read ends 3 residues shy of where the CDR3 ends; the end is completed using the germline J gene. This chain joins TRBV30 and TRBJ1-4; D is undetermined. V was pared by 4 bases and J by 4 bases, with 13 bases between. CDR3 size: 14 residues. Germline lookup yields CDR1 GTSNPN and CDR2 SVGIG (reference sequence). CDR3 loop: CAWTKQFLNEKLFF. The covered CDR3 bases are TGTGCCTGGACGAAACAGTTCCTTAATGAAAAA. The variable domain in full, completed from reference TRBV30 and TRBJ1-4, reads SQTIHQWPATLVQPVGSPLSLECTVEGTSNPNLYWYRQAAGRGLQLLFYSVGIGQISSEVPQNLSASRPQDRQFILSSKKLLLSDSGFYLCAWTKQFLNEKLFFGSGTQLSVL.

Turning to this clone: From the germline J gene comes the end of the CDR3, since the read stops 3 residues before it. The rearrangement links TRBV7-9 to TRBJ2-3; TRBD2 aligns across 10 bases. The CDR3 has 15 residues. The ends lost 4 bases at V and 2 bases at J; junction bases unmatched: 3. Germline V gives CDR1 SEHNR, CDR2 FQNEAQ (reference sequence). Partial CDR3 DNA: TGTGCCAGCAGCTCGACTAGCGGGTACACAGATACG. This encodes CASSSTSGYTDT. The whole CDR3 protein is CASSSTSGYTDTQYF.

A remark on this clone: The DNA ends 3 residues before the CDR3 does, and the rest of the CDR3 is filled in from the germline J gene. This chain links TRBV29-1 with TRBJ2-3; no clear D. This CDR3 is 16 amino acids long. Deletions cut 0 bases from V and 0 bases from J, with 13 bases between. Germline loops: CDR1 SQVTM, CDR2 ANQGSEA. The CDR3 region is CSVEDPQRSSTDTQYF. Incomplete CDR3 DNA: TGCAGCGTTGAAGATCCCCAGCGTTCTAGCACAGATACG.

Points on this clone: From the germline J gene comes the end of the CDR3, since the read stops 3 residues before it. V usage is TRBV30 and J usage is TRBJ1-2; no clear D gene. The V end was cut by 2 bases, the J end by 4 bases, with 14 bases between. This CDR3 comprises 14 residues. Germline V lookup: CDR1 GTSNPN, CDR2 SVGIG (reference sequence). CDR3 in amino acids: CAWSISAGSYGYTF. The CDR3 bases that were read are TGTGCCTGGAGTATCAGCGCGGGAAGCTATGGC.

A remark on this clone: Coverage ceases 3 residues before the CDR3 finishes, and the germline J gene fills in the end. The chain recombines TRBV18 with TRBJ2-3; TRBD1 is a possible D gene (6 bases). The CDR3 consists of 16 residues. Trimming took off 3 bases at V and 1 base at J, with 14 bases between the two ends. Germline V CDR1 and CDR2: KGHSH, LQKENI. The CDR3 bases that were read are TGTGCCAGCTCACCCAAGGGGGTGTTGGGCACAGATACG. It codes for CASSPKGVLGTDT. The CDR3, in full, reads CASSPKGVLGTDTQYF.

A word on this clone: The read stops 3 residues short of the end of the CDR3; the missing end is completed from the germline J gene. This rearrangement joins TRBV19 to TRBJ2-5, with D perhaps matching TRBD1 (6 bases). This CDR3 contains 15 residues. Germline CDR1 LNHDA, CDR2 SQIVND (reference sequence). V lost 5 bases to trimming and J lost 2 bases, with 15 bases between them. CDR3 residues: CASSRWGLGQETQYF. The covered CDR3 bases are TGTGCCAGTAGTCGCTGGGGGCTCGGGCAAGAGACC.

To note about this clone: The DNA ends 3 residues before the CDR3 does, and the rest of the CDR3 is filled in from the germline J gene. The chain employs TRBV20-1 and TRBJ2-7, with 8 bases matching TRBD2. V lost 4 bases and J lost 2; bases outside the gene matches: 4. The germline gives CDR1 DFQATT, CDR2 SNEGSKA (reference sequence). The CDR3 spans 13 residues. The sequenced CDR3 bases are TGCAGTGCTAACCGGGGACTAGCCTACGAG. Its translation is CSANRGLAYE. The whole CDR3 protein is CSANRGLAYEQYF.

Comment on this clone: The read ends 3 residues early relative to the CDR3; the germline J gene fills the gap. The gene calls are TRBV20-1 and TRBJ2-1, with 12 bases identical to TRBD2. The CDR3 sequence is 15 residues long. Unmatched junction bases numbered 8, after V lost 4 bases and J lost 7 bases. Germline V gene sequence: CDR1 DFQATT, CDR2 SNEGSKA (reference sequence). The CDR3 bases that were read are TGCAGTGCTACTAGCGGGAGGGTCAAATGGAATGAG. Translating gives CSATSGRVKWNE. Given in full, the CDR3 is CSATSGRVKWNEQFF.

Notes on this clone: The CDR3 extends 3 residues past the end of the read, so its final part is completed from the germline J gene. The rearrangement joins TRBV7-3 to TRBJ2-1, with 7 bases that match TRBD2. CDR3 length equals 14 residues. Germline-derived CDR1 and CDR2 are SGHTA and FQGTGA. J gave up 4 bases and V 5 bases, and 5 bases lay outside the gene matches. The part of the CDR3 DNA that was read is TGTGCCAGCAGCCTCGGGGGGACGTACAATGAG. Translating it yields CASSLGGTYNE. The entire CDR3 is CASSLGGTYNEQFF.

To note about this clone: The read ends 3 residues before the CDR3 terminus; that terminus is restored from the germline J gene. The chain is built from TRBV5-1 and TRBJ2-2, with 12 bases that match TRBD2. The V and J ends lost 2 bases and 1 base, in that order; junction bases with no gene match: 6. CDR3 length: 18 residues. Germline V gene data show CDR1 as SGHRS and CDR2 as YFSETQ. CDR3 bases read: TGCGCCAGCAGCTTCCTCGGACTAGCGGGAAAGAACACCGGGGAG. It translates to CASSFLGLAGKNTGE. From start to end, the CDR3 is CASSFLGLAGKNTGELFF.

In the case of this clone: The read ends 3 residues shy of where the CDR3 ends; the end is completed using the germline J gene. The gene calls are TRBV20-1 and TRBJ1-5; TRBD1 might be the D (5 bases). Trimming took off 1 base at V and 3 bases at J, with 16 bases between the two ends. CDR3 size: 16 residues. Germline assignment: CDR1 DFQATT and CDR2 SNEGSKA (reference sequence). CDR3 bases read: TGCAGTGCTAGAGGGGGGGGAACACGGAACAATCAGCCC. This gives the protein CSARGGGTRNNQP. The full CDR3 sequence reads CSARGGGTRNNQPQHF.

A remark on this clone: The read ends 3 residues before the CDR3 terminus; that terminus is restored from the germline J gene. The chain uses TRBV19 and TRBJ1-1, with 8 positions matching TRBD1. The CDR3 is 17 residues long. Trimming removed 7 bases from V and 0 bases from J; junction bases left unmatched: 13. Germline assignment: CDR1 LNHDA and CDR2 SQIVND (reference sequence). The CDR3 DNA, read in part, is TGTGCCAGTACCCTCTACGGGACAGGAGACATGAACACTGAA. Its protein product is CASTLYGTGDMNTE. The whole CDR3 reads CASTLYGTGDMNTEAFF.

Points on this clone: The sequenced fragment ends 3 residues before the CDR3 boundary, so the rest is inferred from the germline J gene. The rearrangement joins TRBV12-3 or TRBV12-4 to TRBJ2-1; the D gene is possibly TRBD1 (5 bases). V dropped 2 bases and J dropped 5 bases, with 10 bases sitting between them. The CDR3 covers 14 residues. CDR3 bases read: TGTGCCAGCAGTTTACAGGGCCCTAACAATGAG. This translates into CASSLQGPNNE. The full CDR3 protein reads CASSLQGPNNEQFF.

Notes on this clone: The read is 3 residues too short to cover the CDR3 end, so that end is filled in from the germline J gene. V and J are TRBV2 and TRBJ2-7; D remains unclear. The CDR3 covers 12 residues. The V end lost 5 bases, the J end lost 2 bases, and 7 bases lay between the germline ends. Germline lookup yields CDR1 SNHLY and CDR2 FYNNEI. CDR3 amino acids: CASSQDTYEQYF. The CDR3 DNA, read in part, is TGTGCCAGCAGTCAGGATACCTACGAG.

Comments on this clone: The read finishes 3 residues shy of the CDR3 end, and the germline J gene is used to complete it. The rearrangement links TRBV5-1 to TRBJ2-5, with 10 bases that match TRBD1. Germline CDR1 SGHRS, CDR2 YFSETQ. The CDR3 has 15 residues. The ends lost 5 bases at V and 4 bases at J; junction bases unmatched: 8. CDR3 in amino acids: CASRAGTGVVETQYF. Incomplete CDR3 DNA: TGCGCCAGCAGGGCAGGGACAGGGGTCGTAGAGACC.

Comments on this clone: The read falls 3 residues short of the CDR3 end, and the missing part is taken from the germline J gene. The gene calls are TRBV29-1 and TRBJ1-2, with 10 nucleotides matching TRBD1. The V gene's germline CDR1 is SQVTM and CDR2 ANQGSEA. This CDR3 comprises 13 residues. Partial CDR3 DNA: TGCAGCGTCGCAGGGACAGGGGAGGGGGGC. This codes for CSVAGTGEGG. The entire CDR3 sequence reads CSVAGTGEGGYTF.

The DNA read from the CDR3 is TGTGCCAGCAGTGGGACAGAACCTAATTCACCC. This translates into CASSGTEPNSP. The whole CDR3 sequence reads CASSGTEPNSPLHF. The gene calls are TRBV2 and TRBJ1-6, with TRBD1 as a possible D gene (6 bases). With the read ending 3 residues before the CDR3 end, the germline J gene is used to fill in that end. The CDR3 totals 14 residues. The V end lost 4 bases, the J end lost 6 bases, and 10 bases lay between the germline ends. Germline lookup yields CDR1 SNHLY and CDR2 FYNNEI.